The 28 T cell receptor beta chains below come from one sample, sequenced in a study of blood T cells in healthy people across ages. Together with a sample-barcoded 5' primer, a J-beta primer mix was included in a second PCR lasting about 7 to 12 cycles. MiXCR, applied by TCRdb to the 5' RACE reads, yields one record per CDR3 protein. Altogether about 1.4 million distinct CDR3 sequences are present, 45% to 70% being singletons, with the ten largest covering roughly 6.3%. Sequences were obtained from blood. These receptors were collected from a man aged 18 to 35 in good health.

The CDR3 loop is CASSQGGQEYRFNYGYTF. CDR3 in DNA: TGCGCCAGCAGCCAAGGGGGGCAGGAATATCGATTTAACTATGGCTACACCTTC. This chain connects TRBV4-3 to TRBJ1-2, with TRBD1 as a possible D gene (6 bases). Trimming shortened V by 1 base and J by 1 base, and 19 bases separated the two germline ends. This CDR3 contains 18 residues. Germline lookup yields CDR1 LGHNA and CDR2 YSLEER.

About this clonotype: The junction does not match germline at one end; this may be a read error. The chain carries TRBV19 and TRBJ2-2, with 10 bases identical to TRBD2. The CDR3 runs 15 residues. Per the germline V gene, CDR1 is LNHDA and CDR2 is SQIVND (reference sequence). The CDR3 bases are TGTGCCGGTAGTATGGGACTAGCGAGTACCGGGGAGCTGTTTTTT. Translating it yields CAGSMGLASTGELFF.

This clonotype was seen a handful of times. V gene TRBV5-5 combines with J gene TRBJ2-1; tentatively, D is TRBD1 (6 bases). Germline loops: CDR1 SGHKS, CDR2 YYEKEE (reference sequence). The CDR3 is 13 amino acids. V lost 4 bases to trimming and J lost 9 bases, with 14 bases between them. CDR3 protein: CASSVLQGPEQFF. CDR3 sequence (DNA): TGTGCCAGCAGCGTACTACAGGGTCCTGAGCAGTTCTTC.

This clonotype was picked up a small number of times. The CDR3 spells CASSPFTGYEQYF. The CDR3 DNA is TGTGCCAGCAGTCCCTTCACGGGTTATGAGCAGTACTTC. This chain joins TRBV27 and TRBJ2-7; D unclear. V lost 5 bases and J lost 7, with 15 bases in between. CDR1 is MNHEY and CDR2 is SMNVEV in the germline V gene (reference sequence). This CDR3 comprises 13 residues.

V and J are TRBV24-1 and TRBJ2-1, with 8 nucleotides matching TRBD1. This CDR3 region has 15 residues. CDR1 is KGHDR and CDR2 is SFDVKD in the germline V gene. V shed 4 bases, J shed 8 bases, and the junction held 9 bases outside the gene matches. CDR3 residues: CATSDPGQGDDEQFF. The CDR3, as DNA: TGTGCCACCAGTGACCCCGGACAGGGCGACGATGAGCAGTTCTTC.

DNA of the CDR3: TGTGCCAGCAGCCATACCACAGGTTCCTTTCCAGAGCAGTACTTC. Its protein product is CASSHTTGSFPEQYF. This chain uses TRBV7-2 with TRBJ2-7, with a possible D match to TRBD1 (5 bases). V lost 5 bases, J lost 7 bases, and 21 bases lay in between. The CDR3 is 15 residues long. Germline CDR1 reads SGHTA; CDR2 reads FQGNSA.

The CDR3 DNA reads TGTGCCACCTCGGGACTAGCGGGCACAGATACGCAGTATTTT. Translated: CATSGLAGTDTQYF. V gene TRBV24-1 combines with J gene TRBJ2-3; 11 nucleotides line up with TRBD2. In germline, CDR1 is KGHDR, CDR2 SFDVKD. CDR3 length: 14 residues. V gave up 9 bases and J gave up 1 base; unmatched junction bases: 2.

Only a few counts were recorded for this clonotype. CDR3 region: CSAREGSNQPQHF. In DNA, the CDR3 is TGCAGTGCTAGGGAAGGCAGCAATCAGCCCCAGCATTTT. The chain joins TRBV20-1 to TRBJ1-5, with D uncertain. V was trimmed by 3 bases and J by 1 base, leaving 7 bases between them. Per germline, CDR1 DFQATT and CDR2 SNEGSKA (reference sequence). CDR3 length: 13 amino acids.

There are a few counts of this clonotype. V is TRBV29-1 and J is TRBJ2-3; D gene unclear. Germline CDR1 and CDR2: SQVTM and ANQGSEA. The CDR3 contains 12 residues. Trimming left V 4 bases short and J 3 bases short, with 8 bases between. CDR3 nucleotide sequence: TGCAGCGTTGTCGAGAGGACAGATACGCAGTATTTT. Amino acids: CSVVERTDTQYF.

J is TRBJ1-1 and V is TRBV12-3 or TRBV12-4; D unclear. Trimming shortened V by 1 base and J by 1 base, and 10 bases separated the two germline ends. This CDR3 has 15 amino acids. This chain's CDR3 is CASSLGSRGNTEAFF. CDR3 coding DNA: TGTGCCAGCAGTTTAGGGTCGCGGGGGAACACTGAAGCTTTCTTT.

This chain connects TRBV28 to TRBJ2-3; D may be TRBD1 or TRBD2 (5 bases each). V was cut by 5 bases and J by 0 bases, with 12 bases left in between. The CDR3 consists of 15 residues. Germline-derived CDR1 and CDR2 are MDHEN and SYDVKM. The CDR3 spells CASSPGTVSTDTQYF. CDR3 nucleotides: TGTGCCAGCAGTCCTGGGACCGTAAGCACAGATACGCAGTATTTT. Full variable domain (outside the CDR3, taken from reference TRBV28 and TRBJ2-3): DVKVTQSSRYLVKRTGEKVFLECVQDMDHENMFWYRQDPGLGLRLIYFSYDVKMKEKGDIPEGYSVSREKKERFSLILESASTNQTSMYLCASSPGTVSTDTQYFGPGTRLTVL.

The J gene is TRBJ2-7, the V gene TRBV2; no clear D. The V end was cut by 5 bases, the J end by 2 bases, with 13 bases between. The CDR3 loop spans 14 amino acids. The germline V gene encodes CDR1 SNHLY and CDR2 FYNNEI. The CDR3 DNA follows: TGTGCCAGCAGTCCTCGAGATTTAGCCTACGAGCAGTACTTC. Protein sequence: CASSPRDLAYEQYF.

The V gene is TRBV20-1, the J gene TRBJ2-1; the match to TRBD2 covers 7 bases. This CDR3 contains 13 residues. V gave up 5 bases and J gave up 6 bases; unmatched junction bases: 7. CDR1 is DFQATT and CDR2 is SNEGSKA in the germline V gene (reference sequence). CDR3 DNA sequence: TGCAGTGCTCGGAGACTAGCTCTCAATGAGCAGTTCTTC. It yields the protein CSARRLALNEQFF.

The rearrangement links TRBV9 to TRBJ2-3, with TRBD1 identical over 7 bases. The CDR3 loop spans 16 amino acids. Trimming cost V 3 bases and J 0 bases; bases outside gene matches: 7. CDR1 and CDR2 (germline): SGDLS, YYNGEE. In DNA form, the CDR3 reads TGTGCCAGCAGCGCCCAGGGGGAACTTAGCACAGATACGCAGTATTTT. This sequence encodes CASSAQGELSTDTQYF.

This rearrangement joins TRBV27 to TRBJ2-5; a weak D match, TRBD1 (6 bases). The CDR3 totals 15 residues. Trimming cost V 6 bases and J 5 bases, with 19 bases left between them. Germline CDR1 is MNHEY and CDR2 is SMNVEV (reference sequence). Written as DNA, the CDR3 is TGTGCCAGCAGCCAAGCCAGGGGCATCACGGAGACCCAGTACTTC. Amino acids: CASSQARGITETQYF.

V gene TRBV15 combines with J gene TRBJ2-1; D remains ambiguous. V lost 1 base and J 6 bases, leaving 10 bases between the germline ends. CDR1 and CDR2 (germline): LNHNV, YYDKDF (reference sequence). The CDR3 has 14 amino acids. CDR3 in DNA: TGTGCCACCAGCAGAGGATCAAGGGCCAATGAGCAGTTCTTC. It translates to CATSRGSRANEQFF.

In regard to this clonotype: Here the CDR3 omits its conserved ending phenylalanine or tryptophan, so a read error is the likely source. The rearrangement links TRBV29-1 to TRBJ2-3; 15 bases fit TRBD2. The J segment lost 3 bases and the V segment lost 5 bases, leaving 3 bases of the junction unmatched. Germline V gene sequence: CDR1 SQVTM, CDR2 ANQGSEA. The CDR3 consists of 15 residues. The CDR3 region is CSVMGLAGGTDTQYL. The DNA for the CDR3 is TGCAGCGTTATGGGACTAGCGGGAGGAACAGATACGCAGTATTTA.

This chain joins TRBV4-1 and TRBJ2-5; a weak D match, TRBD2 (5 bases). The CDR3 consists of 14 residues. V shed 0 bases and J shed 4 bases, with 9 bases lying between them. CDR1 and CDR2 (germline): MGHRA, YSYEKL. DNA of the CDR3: TGCGCCAGCAGCCAAGAGAGGGATTCAGAGACCCAGTACTTC. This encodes CASSQERDSETQYF.

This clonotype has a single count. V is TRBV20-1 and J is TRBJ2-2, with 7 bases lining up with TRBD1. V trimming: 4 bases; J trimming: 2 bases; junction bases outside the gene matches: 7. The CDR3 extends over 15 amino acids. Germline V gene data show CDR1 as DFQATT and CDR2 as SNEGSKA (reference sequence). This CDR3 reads CSAKRRDRNTGELFF. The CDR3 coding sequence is TGCAGTGCTAAAAGAAGGGACAGAAACACCGGGGAGCTGTTTTTT.

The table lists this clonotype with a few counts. The CDR3 DNA follows: TGTGCCAGCAGCCCTTCGACAGGGTTGGCAGATACGCAGTATTTT. Its translation is CASSPSTGLADTQYF. The chain carries TRBV7-2 and TRBJ2-3, with 7 bases fitting TRBD1. Trimming at V came to 5 bases and at J to 4 bases, leaving 9 bases not matched to a gene. The V gene's germline CDR1 is SGHTA and CDR2 FQGNSA. The CDR3 loop spans 15 amino acids. The whole variable domain, filled in from reference TRBV7-2 and TRBJ2-3, reads GAGVSQSPSNKVTEKGKDVELRCDPISGHTALYWYRQSLGQGLEFLIYFQGNSAPDKSGLPSDRFSAERTGGSVSTLTIQRTQQEDSAVYLCASSPSTGLADTQYFGPGTRLTVL.

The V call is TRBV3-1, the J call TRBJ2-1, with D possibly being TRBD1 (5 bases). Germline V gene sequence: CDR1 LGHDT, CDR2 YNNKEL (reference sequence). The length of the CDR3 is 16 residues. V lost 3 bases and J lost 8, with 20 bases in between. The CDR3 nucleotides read TGTGCCAGCAGCCATTCTAGAAACCGACCACAGGATGAGCAGTTCTTC. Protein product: CASSHSRNRPQDEQFF.

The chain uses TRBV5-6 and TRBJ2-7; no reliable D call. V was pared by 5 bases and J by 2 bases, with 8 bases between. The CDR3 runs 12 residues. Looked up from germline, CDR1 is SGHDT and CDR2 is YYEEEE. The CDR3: CASSKEPYEQYF. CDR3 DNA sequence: TGTGCCAGCAGTAAGGAACCCTACGAGCAGTACTTC.

CDR3 bases: TGTGCCAGCAGCCCGGGACTAGCGGGGGCGCAAAGCACAGATACGCAGTATTTT. Amino acid sequence: CASSPGLAGAQSTDTQYF. The rearrangement joins TRBV7-2 to TRBJ2-3; TRBD2 matches at 14 bases. The germline V gene encodes CDR1 SGHTA and CDR2 FQGNSA. Germline trimming cut 5 bases from V and 0 bases from J; bases unmatched to any gene: 7. This CDR3 is 18 amino acids long.

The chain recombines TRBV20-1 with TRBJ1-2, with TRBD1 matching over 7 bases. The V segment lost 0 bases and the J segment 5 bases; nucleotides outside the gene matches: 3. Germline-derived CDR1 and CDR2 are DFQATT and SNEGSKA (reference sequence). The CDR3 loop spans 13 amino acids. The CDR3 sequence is CSARDDRVYGYTF. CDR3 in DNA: TGCAGTGCTAGAGACGACAGGGTGTATGGCTACACCTTC.

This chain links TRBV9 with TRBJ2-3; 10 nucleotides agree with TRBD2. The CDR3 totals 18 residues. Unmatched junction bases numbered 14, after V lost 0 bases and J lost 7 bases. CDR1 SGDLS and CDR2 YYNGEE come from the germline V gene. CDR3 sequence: CASSVATRLAGTVNTQYF. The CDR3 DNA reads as TGTGCCAGCAGCGTAGCTACGAGACTAGCGGGCACTGTTAATACGCAGTATTTT.

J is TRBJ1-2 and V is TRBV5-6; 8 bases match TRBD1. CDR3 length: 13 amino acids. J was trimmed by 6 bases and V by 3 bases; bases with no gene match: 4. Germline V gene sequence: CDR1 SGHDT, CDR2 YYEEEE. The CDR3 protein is CASSSTGEDGYTF. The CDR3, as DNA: TGTGCCAGCAGCTCGACAGGGGAGGATGGCTACACCTTC.

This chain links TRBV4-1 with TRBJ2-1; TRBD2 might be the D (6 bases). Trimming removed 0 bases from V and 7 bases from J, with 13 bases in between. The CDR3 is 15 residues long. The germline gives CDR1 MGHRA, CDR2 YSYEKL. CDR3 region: CASSQDTGVGNEQFF. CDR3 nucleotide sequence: TGCGCCAGCAGCCAAGACACGGGAGTGGGAAATGAGCAGTTCTTC.

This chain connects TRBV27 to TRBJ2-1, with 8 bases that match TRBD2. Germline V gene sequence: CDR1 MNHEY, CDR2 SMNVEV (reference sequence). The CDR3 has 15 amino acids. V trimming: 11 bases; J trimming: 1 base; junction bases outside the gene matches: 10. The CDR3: CACTTSGGSYNEQFF. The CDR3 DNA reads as TGTGCCTGCACCACAAGCGGGGGTTCCTACAATGAGCAGTTCTTC.